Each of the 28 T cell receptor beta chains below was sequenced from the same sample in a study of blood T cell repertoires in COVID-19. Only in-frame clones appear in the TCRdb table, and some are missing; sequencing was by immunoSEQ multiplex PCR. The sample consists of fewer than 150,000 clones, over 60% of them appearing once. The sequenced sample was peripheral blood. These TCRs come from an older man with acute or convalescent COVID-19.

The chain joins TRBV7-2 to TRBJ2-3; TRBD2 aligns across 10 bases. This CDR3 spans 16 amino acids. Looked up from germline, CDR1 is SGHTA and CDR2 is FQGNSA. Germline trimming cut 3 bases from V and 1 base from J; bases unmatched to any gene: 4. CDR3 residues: CASSFVSGGGTDTQYF. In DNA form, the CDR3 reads TGTGCCAGCAGCTTCGTCAGCGGGGGGGGCACAGATACGCAGTATTTT.

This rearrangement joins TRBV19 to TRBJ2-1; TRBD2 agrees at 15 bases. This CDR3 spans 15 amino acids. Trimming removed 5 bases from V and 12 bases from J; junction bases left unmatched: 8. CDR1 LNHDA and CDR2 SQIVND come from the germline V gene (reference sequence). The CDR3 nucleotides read TGTGCCAGTAGTTTTGGGACTAGCGGGAGGCGCTGGCAGTTCTTC. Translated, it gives CASSFGTSGRRWQFF.

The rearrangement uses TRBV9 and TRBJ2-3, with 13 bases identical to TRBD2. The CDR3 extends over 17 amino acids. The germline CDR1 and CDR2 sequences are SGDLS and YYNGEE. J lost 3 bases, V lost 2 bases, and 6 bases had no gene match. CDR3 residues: CASSVTSGGDVTDTQYF. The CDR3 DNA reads TGTGCCAGCAGCGTCACTAGCGGGGGGGACGTGACAGATACGCAGTATTTT.

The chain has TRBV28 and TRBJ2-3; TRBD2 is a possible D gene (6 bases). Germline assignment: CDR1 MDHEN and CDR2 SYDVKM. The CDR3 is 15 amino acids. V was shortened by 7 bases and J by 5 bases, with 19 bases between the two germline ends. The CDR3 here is CASTPGEENVDTQYF. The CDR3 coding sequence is TGTGCCAGCACCCCGGGGGAGGAAAACGTAGATACGCAGTATTTT.

In DNA form, the CDR3 reads TGTGCCAGCAGGGGACAGGTTTCAGACGAGCAGTACTTC. This encodes CASRGQVSDEQYF. The chain recombines TRBV12-3 or TRBV12-4 with TRBJ2-7; 8 nucleotides match TRBD1. With 6 bases clipped from V and 5 bases from J, the junction kept 6 bases outside the gene matches. The CDR3 runs to 13 residues.

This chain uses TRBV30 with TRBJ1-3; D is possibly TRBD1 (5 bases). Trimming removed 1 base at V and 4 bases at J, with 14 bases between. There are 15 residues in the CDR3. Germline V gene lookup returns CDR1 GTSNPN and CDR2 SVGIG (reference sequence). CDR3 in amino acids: CAWSAPGQGGNTIYF. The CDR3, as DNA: TGTGCCTGGAGTGCGCCTGGGCAGGGAGGAAACACCATATATTTT. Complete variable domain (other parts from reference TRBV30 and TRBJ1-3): SQTIHQWPATLVQPVGSPLSLECTVEGTSNPNLYWYRQAAGRGLQLLFYSVGIGQISSEVPQNLSASRPQDRQFILSSKKLLLSDSGFYLCAWSAPGQGGNTIYFGEGSWLTVV.

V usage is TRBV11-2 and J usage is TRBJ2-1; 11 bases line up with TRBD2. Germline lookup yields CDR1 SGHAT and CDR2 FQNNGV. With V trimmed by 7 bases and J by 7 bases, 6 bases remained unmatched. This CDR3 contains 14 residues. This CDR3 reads CASTGTSGLNEQFF. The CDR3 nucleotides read TGTGCCAGCACCGGGACTAGCGGCTTGAATGAGCAGTTCTTC. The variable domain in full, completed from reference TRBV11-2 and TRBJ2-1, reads EAGVAQSPRYKIIEKRQSVAFWCNPISGHATLYWYQQILGQGPKLLIQFQNNGVVDDSQLPKDRFSAERLKGVDSTLKIQPAKLEDSAVYLCASTGTSGLNEQFFGPGTRLTVL.

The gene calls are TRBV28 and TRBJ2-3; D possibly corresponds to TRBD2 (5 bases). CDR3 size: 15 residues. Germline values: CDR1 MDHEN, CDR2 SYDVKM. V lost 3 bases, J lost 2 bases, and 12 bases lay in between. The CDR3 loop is CASSFLATTTDTQYF. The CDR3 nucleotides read TGTGCCAGCAGTTTTCTAGCCACAACCACAGATACGCAGTATTTT.

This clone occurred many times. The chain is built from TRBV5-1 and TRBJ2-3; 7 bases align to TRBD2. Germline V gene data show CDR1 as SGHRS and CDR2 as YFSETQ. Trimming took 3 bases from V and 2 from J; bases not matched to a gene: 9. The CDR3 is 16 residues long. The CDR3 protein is CASSSPWRELTDTQYF. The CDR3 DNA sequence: TGCGCCAGCAGCTCGCCTTGGCGGGAGCTCACAGATACGCAGTATTTT.

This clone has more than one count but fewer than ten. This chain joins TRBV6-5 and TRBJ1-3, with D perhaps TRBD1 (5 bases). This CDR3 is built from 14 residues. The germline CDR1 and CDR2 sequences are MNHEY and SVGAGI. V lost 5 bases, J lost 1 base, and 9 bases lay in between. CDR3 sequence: CASSLGGSGNTIYF. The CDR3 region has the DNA TGTGCCAGCAGTCTGGGGGGTTCTGGAAACACCATATATTTT.

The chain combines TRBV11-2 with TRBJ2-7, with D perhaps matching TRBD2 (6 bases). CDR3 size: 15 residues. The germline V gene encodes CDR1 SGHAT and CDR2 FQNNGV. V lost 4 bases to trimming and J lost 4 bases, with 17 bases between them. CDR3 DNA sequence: TGTGCCAGCAGCTCTTTCCCGGGAGTCCAATACGAGCAGTACTTC. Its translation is CASSSFPGVQYEQYF.

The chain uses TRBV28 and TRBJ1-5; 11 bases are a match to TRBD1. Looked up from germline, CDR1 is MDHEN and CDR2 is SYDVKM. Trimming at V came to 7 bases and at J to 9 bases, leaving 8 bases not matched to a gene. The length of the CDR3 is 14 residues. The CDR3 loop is CASTRTGGFGPQHF. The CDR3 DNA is TGTGCCAGCACCCGGACAGGGGGCTTCGGGCCCCAGCATTTT.

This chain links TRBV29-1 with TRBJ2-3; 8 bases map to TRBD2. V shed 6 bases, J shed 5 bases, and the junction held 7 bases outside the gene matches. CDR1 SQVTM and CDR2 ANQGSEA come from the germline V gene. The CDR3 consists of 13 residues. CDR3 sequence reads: CSVLGGARDTQYF. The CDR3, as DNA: TGCAGCGTCCTCGGGGGGGCTAGAGATACGCAGTATTTT.

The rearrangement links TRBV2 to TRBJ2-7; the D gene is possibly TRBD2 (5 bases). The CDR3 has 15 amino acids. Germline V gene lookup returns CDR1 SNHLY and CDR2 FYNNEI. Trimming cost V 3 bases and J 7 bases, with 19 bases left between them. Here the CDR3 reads CASSDPFGTSGEQYF. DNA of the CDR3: TGTGCCAGCAGTGACCCCTTTGGCACCTCGGGGGAGCAGTACTTC.

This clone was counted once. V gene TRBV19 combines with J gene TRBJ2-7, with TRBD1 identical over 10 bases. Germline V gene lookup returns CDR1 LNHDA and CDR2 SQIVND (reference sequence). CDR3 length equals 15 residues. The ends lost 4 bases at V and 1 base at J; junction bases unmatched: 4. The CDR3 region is CASSRGQGPSYEQYF. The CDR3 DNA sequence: TGTGCCAGTAGTAGGGGACAGGGGCCATCCTACGAGCAGTACTTC.

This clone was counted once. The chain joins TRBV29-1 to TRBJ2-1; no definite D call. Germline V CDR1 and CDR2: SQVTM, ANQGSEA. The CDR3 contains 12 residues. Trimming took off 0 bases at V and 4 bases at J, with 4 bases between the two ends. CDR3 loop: CSVEERYNEQFF. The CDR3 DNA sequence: TGCAGCGTTGAAGAGAGGTACAATGAGCAGTTCTTC.

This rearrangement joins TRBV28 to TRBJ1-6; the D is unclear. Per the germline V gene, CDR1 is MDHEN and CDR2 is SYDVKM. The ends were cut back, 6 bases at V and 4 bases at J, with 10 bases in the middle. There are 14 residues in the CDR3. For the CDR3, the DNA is TGTGCCAGCAGGGAGACGGATTATAATTCACCCCTCCACTTT. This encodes CASRETDYNSPLHF.

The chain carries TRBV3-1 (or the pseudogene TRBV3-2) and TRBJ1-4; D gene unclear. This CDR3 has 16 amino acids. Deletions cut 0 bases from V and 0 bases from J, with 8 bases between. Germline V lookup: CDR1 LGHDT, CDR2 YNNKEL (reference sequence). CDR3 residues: CASSQDTAATNEKLFF. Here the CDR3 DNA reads TGTGCCAGCAGCCAAGACACAGCTGCAACTAATGAAAAACTGTTTTTT.

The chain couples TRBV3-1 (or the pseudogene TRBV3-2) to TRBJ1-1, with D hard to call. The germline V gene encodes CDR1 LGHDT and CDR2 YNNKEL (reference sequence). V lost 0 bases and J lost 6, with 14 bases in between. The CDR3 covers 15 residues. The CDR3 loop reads CASSQDLSRQAEAFF. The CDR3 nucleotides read TGTGCCAGCAGCCAAGATCTAAGTAGGCAGGCTGAAGCTTTCTTT.

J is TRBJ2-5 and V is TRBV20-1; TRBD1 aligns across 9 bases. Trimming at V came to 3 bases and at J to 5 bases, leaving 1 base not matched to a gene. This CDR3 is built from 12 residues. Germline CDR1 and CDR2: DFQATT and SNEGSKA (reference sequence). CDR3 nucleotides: TGCAGTGCTAGTGACAGGGGGGAGACCCAGTACTTC. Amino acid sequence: CSASDRGETQYF.

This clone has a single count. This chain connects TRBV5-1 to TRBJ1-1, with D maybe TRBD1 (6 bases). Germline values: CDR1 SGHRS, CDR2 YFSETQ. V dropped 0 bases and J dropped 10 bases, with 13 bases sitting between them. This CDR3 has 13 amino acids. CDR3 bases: TGCGCCAGCAGCTTGGCCCCAGGGGAGGGAGCTTTCTTT. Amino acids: CASSLAPGEGAFF.

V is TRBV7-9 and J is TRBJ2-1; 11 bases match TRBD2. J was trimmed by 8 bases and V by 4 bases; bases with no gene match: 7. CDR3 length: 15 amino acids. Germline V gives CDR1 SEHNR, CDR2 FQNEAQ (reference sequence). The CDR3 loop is CASSYGTSGVDEQFF. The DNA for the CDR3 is TGTGCCAGCAGCTATGGGACTAGCGGAGTCGATGAGCAGTTCTTC. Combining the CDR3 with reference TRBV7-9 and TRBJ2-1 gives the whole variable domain DTGVSQNPRHKITKRGQNVTFRCDPISEHNRLYWYRQTLGQGPEFLTYFQNEAQLEKSRLLSDRFSAERPKGSFSTLEIQRTEQGDSAMYLCASSYGTSGVDEQFFGPGTRLTVL.

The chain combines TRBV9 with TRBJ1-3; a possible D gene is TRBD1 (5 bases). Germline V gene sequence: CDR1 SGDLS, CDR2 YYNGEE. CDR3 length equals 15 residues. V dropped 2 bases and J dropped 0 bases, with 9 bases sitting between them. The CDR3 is CASSVGTDSGNTIYF. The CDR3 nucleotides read TGTGCCAGCAGCGTCGGGACTGACTCTGGAAACACCATATATTTT.

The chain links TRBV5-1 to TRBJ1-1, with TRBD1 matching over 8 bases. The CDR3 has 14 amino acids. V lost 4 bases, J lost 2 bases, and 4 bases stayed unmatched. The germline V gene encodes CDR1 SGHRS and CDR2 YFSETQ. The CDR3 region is CASSGQGLNTEAFF. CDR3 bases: TGCGCCAGCAGCGGACAGGGCCTCAACACTGAAGCTTTCTTT.

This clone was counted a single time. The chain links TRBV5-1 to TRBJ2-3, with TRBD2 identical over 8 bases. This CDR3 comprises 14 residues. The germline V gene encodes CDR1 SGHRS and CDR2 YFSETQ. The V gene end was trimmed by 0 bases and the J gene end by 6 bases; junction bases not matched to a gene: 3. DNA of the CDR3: TGCGCCAGCAGCTTGGCAGCGGGAGCGGATACGCAGTATTTT. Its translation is CASSLAAGADTQYF.

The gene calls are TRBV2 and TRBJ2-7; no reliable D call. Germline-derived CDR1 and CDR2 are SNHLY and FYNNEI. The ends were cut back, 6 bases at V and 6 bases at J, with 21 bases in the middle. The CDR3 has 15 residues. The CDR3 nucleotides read TGTGCCAGCAGGCCCCCTGGTTACCCGAGGCGCGAGCAGTACTTC. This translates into CASRPPGYPRREQYF.

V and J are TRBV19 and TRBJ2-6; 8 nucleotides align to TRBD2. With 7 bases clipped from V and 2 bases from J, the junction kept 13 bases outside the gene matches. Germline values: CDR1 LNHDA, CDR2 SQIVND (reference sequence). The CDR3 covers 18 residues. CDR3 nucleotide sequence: TGTGCCAGTATCCAATCGGGGGGGGTTGCCGCTGGGGCCAACGTCCTGACTTTC. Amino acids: CASIQSGGVAAGANVLTF.

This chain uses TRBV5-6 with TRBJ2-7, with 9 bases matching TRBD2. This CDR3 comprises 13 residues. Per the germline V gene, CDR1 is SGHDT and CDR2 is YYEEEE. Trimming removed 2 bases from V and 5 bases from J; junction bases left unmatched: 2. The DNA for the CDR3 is TGTGCCAGCAGCTTTGGGACTAGCCACGAGCAGTACTTC. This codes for CASSFGTSHEQYF.